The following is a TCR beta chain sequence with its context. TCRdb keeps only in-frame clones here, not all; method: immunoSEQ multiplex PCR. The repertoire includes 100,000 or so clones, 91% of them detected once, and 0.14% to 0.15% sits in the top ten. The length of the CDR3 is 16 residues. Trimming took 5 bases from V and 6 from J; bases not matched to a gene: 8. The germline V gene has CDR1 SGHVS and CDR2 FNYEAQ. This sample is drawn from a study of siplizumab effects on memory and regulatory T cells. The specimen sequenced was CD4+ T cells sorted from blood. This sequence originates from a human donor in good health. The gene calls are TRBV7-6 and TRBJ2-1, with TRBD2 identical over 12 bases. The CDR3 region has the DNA TGTGCCAGCAGCGACCCCCTAGCGGGGGGGCGCAATGAGCAGTTCTTC. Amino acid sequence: CASSDPLAGGRNEQFF.